This T cell receptor beta chain emerged from a study of blood T cell repertoires in COVID-19. Whole-study context: Samples representing acute and convalescent COVID-19 were sourced from the United States, Italy and Spain. In each case, the material was cDNA or gDNA derived from T cells, B-cell-depleted T cells, or PBMCs.

With 3 bases removed from V and 1 base from J, the gap between germline ends came to 13 bases. Germline V gives CDR1 SEHNR, CDR2 FQNEAQ (reference sequence). This CDR3 comprises 15 residues. Some clones are missing from TCRdb's copy, which holds only in-frame ones; the method was immunoSEQ multiplex PCR. Among 110,000 to 150,000 clones listed, over 75% were seen once. Sequenced sample: peripheral blood. V usage is TRBV7-9 and J usage is TRBJ2-7, with D perhaps matching TRBD1 (6 bases). This receptor was identified in a man in his 70s with acute or convalescent COVID-19. The CDR3 reads CASSFAGTFSYEQYF. The CDR3 DNA sequence: TGTGCCAGCAGCTTTGCCGGGACATTTTCCTACGAGCAGTACTTC.